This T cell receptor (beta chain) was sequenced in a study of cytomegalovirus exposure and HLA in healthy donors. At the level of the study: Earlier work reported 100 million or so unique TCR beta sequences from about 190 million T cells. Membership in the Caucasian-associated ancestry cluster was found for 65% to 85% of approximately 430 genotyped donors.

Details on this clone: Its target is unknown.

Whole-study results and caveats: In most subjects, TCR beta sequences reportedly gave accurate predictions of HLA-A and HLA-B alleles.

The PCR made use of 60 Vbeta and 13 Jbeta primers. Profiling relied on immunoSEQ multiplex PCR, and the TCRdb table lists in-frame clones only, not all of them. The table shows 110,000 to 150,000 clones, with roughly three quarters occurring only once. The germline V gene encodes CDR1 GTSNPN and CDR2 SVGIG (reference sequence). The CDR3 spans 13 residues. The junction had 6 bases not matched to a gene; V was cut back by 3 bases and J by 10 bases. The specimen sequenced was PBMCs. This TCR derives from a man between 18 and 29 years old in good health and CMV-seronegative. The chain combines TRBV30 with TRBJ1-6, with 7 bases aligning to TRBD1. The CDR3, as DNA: TGTGCCTGGAGCGCCAACAGGGGATCACCCCTCCACTTT. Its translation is CAWSANRGSPLHF.